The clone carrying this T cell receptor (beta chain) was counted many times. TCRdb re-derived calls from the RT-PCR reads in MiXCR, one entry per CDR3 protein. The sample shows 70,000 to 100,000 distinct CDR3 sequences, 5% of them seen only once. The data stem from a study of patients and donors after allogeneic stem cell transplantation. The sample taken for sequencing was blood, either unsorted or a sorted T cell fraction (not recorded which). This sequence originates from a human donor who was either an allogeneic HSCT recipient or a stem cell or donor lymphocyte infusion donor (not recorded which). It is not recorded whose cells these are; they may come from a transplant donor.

The CDR3: CASSLGQGVLEQYF. For the CDR3, the DNA is TGTGCCAGCAGCTTAGGACAGGGGGTTCTGGAGCAGTACTTC. The chain uses TRBV5-8 and TRBJ2-7; 10 bases line up with TRBD1. V lost 2 bases, J lost 7 bases, and 6 bases stayed unmatched. Germline V CDR1 and CDR2: SGHTS, YDEGEE. This CDR3 comprises 14 residues. Variable domain in full (rest from reference TRBV5-8 and TRBJ2-7): EAGVTQSPTHLIKTRGQQATLRCSPISGHTSVYWYQQALGLGLQFLLWYDEGEERNRGNFPPRFSGRQFPNYSSELNVNALELEDSALYLCASSLGQGVLEQYFGPGTRLTVT.